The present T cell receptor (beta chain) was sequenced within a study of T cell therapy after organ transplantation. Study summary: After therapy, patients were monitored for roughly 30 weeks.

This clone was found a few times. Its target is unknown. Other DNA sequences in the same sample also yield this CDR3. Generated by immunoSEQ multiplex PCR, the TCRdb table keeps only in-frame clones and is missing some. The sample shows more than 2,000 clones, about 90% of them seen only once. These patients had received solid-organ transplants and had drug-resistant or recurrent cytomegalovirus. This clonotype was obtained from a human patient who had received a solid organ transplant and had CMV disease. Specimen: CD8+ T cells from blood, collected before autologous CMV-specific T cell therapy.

The CDR3 sequence is CASSYGGSYEQYF. In DNA form, the CDR3 reads TGTGCCAGCAGTTACGGCGGATCCTACGAGCAGTACTTC. V is TRBV6-5 and J is TRBJ2-7; D gene uncertain. In germline, CDR1 is MNHEY, CDR2 SVGAGI. The CDR3 length is 13 residues. Trimming removed 2 bases at V and 1 base at J, with 6 bases between.